This T cell receptor beta chain was obtained from a study of cytomegalovirus exposure and HLA in healthy donors (dated by TCRdb to about 2017). Study-level background: An earlier analysis of approximately 640 of the donors reported 250 to 300 Gb of sequence data and 117 million unique TCR beta sequences from some 180 million T cells. Roughly 300 gigabases of sequencing data and around 85 million unique TCR sequences made up an early release that covered 500 to 700 HLA-typed donors. Of the 398 genotyped donors, 65% to 90% fell in the genetic ancestry cluster associated with self-reported Caucasian donors. The study aimed to test whether signatures of past pathogen exposure could be identified by cataloging public T cell receptors. Using immunosequencing, the study profiled T cell repertoires from 666 subjects and related those repertoires to cytomegalovirus serostatus. A separate validation cohort of roughly 120 different subjects was used in addition to the approximately 610-subject first cohort. The study combined high-throughput TCR immunosequencing, statistical association of individual TCRs with disease status, and machine learning to predict cytomegalovirus infection status. A later analysis re-analyzed previously published TCR beta repertoires from 650 to 800 donors and added high-resolution HLA genotyping to study TCR occurrence patterns. Rather than drawing on any new phenotypic data, the later analysis identified candidate immune exposures from TCR beta sequences and the way those sequences occurred across donors. An earlier analysis of roughly 580 of the donors used high-throughput TCR beta sequencing to judge whether each TCR beta V gene segment behaved as functional or pseudogenic. Donor age, sex, ethnicity and CMV serostatus were collected together with the repertoire data. In a later genetic analysis, genome-wide SNP genotypes for about 55% of the roughly 670 donors were used, and that subset was treated as a discovery cohort. Every discovery cohort repertoire had been produced on one sequencing platform. Both class I and class II loci were covered by HLA typing, at four-digit resolution. Typing coverage varied by locus: about 629-630 donors for A, B, C, DRB1 and DQB1; approximately 500 for DQA1; around 610 for DPA1; 450 to 480 for DPB1. Roughly five DR-DQ haplotypes were handled as single units for association and clustering because linkage in the cohort was strong. Among around 400 genotyped donors of the cohort, an average of about 220,000 unique TCR beta nucleotide sequences was sequenced per donor, of which approximately 19% were non-productive.

The investigation overall reported the following: A total of 150 or so TCR beta chains were listed by the study as associated with cytomegalovirus. In a later analysis, several top co-occurrence clusters were reported to appear linked to parvovirus B19, influenza, CMV and Epstein-Barr virus. The cohort was sequenced for TCR beta chains only, and without alpha or paired-chain data the features that could be detected were limited. At a false discovery rate of 0.05, a later analysis linked 16,000 or so TCR beta sequences to specific HLA alleles. Roughly uniform sequencing depth across donors was assumed in presence/absence analyses, although this assumption may not hold. A cluster of highly shared sequence variants was judged likely to be a technical artifact of the sequencing pipeline. A further reported finding was that TCR beta sequences accurately predicted the HLA-A and HLA-B alleles for most subjects in the first cohort. A later genetic analysis associated a missense DCLRE1C variant with V-gene and J-gene trimming of TCR beta chains, and an independent cohort replicated the association. Some IMGT-functional V segments, including TRBV6-2 and TRBV6-3, could not be distinguished by the 87-base-pair reads and were therefore excluded. According to a later analysis, TCR association rates differed among HLA loci, with DRB1 alleles showing the most associated TCRs and HLA-C alleles showing the fewest. Because counts were too low, roughly 18 rarely observed V segments, including chromosome 9 orphons, were left out of the earlier analysis of roughly 600 of the donors. An earlier analysis of approximately 540 of the donors showed that most TCR beta V segments appeared in productive rearrangements either about 87% or about 30% of the time, which broadly matched IMGT annotations. In both the original and validation cohorts, the classifier was reported to diagnose cytomegalovirus status with high specificity and sensitivity. Because HLA typing was unavailable for some donors at each locus, only the typed subset was used in association tests. According to the authors, the approach could potentially be generalized to other disease states and immunological phenotypes. Immune exposure information for the cohort was limited to CMV serostatus. Compared with equally common non-associated chains, HLA-associated TCR beta chains in a later analysis were more clonally expanded and had lower generation probabilities. Compared with the 666-donor mean, donors in an Asian-associated ancestry cluster had fewer N-insertions in productive TCRs, according to a later genetic analysis. Most CMV-associated TCR beta chains appeared to be HLA-restricted in a later analysis, and the HLA associations seemed to be driven largely by CMV exposure. A few of the identified cytomegalovirus-associated TCR beta chains were confirmed in vitro to be specific for cytomegalovirus antigens. Most TCR sequences were observed very rarely across donors, whereas some public TCRs were present in many individuals. Strong co-occurrence of HLA alleles, especially DR and DQ, made assigning TCR associations to individual alleles difficult. Linkage disequilibrium might explain the correlated functional status among segregating V segments, but an unknown experimental factor could not be excluded.

The cohort was made up of about 670 healthy bone marrow donors. All cohort members were sampled while nominally healthy, although unrecorded immune exposures were likely present. The donor was CMV seropositive and was included in the group of some 290 seropositive cohort members. Every donor gave a peripheral blood sample, and the peripheral blood mononuclear cells from that sample were used for TCR beta sequencing. The Qiagen DNeasy Blood Extraction Kit was used to extract genomic DNA from the blood cell samples. As to this clone: The antigen it binds to is not known. One end of the junction is discordant with germline, which a read error may explain.

Counted from cysteine to phenylalanine, this CDR3 has 15 amino acids. Only the CDR3 DNA stays, 45 bases, in frame from base 1. Via the germline V gene (reference sequence), CDR1 is SEHNR and CDR2 FQNEAQ. Receptor libraries were prepared by the immunoSEQ multiplex PCR assay. The multiplex PCR relied on a mix of 60 forward primers for TCR Vbeta segments and 13 reverse primers for TCR Jbeta segments. Amplification of the CDR3 region of rearranged TCR beta genes was performed with a multiplex PCR assay on genomic DNA. Amplified TCR beta libraries were sequenced as 87-base-pair reads on the Illumina HiSeq System. On the authors' methods: In a later analysis, tens of millions of unique TCR beta chains were counted across the 500 to 850 repertoires, and roughly 11 million of these chains were shared by at least two donors. Raw reads were error-corrected and collapsed into unique sequences with a nearest-neighbor algorithm that merged closely related sequences to remove PCR and sequencing errors. CDR3 sequences were aligned to IMGT reference sequences to assign V, D and J gene segments. For a sequence to be retained, a match of at least six nucleotides to both a V gene segment and a J gene segment was required. Rearrangements were classified as productive when the CDR3 lacked stop codons and remained in frame with V and J, and all other rearrangements were classified as non-productive. CDR3 was defined by IMGT convention, running from the second conserved V-encoded cysteine to the conserved J-encoded phenylalanine. Sequences without an unambiguous match to a single V gene segment were excluded from the earlier analysis of 587 of the donors. In an earlier analysis of roughly 600 of the donors, a V segment was called functional when productive rearrangements were above 56.7%, and segregating when the standard deviation between donors exceeded 5%. A statistical classification framework was built to diagnose cytomegalovirus status from the catalog of TCR beta chain sequences. In a later analysis, V and J genes were assigned by comparing TCR nucleotide sequences against IMGT/GENE-DB human TR gene sequences. The TCRdist pipeline was used in a later analysis to assign CDR3 sequences and most-parsimonious VDJ recombination scenarios. In a later analysis, each TCR beta chain was defined by its CDR3 amino acid sequence together with its V-gene family, and reads lacking a unique V-gene family were excluded. As a way to deal with suspected cross-contamination and a sequencing artifact, a later analysis dropped 450 to 700 nucleotide sequences that were highly shared and had low generation probability. In a later analysis, a clonal expansion index was calculated for each public chain from normalized within-repertoire ranks of inferred template counts. A later analysis computed generation probabilities with a VDJ recombination model fitted to out-of-frame rearrangements, and checked the results against IGoR. Hypergeometric tests were used in a later analysis to score TCR-TCR, TCR-HLA and TCR-CMV co-occurrence, with a repertoire-size bias correction applied to the TCR pairs. A later analysis estimated false discovery rates by permuting HLA or CMV assignments 20 times. In a later analysis, co-occurring TCRs were grouped with DBSCAN, and TCRdist sequence similarity was added when clustering was performed within HLA-allele-positive subsets. Repertoires with fewer than 30,000 or more than 120,000 public chains, plus five repertoires with anomalous nucleotide sharing, were excluded from co-occurrence clustering. TCRdb re-hosts the immuneACCESS table, in-frame sequences only. Its copies lack some clones; in the studies checked, an unresolved V gene accounts for under half of them, and the cause for the rest is not known. V and J calls and clone size are copied from that table; D and trimming were computed from the DNA. This sample is represented by some 180,000 clones; roughly 84% of them were singletons. The biggest ten clones account for about 2.4% of the sample.

The chain joins TRBV7-9 to TRBJ1-2; TRBD1 could be the D gene, as 6 bases match. Sequenced material: PBMCs. The sequence derives from a man younger than 45 in good health and CMV-seropositive. The base sequence is TGTTCCAGTATGAGCCGGGACATCCTTAACTATGGCTACACCTTC. Its protein is CSSMSRDILNYGYTF.